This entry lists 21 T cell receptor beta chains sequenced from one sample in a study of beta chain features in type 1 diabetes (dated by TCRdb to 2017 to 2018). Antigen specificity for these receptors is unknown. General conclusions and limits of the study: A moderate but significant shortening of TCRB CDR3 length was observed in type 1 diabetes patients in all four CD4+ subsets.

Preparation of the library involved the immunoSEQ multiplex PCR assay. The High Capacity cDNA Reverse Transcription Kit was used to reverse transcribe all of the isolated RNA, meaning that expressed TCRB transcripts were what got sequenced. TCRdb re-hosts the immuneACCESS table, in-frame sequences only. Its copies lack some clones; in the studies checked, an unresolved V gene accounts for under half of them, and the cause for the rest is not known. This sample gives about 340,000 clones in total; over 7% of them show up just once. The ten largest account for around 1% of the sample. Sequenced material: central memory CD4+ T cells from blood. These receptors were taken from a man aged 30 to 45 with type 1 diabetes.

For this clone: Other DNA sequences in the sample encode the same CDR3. Here the CDR3 DNA reads TGTGCCATCAGTGAGTCGGAAGCCGGGGCTGGCTACACCTTC. It yields the protein CAISESEAGAGYTF. J is TRBJ1-2 and V is TRBV10-3; TRBD1 might be the D (5 bases). The CDR3 is 14 residues long. V lost 0 bases and J lost 7, with 12 bases in between. The germline V gene encodes CDR1 ENHRY and CDR2 SYGVKD.

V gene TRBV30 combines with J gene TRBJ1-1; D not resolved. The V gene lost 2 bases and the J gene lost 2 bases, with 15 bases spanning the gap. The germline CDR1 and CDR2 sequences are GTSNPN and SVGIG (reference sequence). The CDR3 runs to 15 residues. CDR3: CAWSRYGPLNTEAFF. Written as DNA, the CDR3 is TGTGCCTGGAGTCGATACGGGCCTTTAAACACTGAAGCTTTCTTT.

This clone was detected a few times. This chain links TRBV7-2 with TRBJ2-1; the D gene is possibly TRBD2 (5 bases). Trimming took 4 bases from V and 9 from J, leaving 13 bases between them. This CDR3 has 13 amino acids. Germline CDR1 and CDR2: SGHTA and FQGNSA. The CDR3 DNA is TGTGCCAGCAGCTCCGGGGTTGACACTGAGCAGTTCTTC. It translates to CASSSGVDTEQFF.

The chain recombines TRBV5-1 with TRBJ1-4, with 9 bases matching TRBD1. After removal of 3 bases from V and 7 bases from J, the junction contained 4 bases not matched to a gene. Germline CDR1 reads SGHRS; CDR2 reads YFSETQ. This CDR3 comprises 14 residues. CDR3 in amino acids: CASSSQGASEKLFF. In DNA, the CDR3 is TGCGCCAGCAGCTCACAGGGGGCGAGTGAAAAACTGTTTTTT.

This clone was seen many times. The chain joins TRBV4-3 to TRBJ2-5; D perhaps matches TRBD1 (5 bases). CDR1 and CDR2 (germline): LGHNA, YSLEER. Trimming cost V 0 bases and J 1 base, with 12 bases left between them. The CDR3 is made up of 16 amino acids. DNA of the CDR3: TGCGCCAGCAGCCAAGATTGGCGACAGCTCCAAGAGACCCAGTACTTC. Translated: CASSQDWRQLQETQYF.

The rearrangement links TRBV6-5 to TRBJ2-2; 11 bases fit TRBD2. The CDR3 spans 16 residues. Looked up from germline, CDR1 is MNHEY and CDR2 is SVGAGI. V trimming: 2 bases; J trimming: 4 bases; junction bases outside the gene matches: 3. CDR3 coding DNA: TGTGCCAGCAGTTACCCCCTAGCGGGGGGCACCGGGGAGCTGTTTTTT. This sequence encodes CASSYPLAGGTGELFF.

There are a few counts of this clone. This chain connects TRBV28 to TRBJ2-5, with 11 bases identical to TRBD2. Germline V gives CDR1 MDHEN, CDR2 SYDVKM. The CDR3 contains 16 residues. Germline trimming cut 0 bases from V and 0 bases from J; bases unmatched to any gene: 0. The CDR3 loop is CASSLWTSGDQETQYF. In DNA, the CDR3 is TGTGCCAGCAGTTTATGGACTAGCGGGGACCAAGAGACCCAGTACTTC.

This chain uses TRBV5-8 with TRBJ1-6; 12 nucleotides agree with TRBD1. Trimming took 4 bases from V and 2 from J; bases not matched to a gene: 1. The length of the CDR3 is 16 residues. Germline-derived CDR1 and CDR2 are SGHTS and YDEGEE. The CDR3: CASSGTGGTYNSPLHF. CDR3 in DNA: TGTGCCAGCAGCGGGACAGGGGGCACCTATAATTCACCCCTCCACTTT.

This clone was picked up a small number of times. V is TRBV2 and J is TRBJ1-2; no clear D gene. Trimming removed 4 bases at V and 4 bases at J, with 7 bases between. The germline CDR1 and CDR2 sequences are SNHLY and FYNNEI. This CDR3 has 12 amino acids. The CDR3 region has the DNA TGTGCCAGCAGTGGGCAGTCCTATGGCTACACCTTC. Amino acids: CASSGQSYGYTF.

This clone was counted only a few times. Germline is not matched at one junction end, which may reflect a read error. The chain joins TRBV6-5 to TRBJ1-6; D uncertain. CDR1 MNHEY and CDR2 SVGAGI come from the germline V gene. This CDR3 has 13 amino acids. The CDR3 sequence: CASGYKFNSPLHF. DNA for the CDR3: TGTGCCAGCGGTTACAAGTTTAATTCACCCCTCCACTTT.

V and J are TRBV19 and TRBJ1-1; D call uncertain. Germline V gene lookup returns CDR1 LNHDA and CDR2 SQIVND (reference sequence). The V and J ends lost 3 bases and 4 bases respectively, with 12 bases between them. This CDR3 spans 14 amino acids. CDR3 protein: CASSIGPYGTEAFF. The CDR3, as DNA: TGTGCCAGTAGTATCGGTCCCTATGGCACTGAAGCTTTCTTT. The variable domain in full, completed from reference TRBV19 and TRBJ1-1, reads DGGITQSPKYLFRKEGQNVTLSCEQNLNHDAMYWYRQDPGQGLRLIYYSQIVNDFQKGDIAEGYSVSREKKESFPLTVTSAQKNPTAFYLCASSIGPYGTEAFFGQGTRLTVV.

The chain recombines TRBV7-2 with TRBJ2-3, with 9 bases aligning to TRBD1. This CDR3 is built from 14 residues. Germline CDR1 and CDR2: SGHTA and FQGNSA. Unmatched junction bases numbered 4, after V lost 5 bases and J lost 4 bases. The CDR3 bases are TGTGCCAGCAGCCAGGACAGGGGTGCAGATACGCAGTATTTT. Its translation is CASSQDRGADTQYF.

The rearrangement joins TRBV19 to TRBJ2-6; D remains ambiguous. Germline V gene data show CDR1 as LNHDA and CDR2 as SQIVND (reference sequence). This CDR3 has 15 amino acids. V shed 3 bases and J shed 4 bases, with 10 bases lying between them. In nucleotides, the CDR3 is TGTGCCAGTAGTATGCAGTTTGCAGGGGCCAACGTCCTGACTTTC. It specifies CASSMQFAGANVLTF.

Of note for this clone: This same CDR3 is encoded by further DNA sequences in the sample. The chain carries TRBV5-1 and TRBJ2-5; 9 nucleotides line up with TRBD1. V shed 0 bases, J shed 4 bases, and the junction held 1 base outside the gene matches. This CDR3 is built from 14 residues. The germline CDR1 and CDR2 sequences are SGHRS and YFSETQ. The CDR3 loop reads CASSLGQGGETQYF. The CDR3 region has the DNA TGCGCCAGCAGCTTGGGACAGGGGGGAGAGACCCAGTACTTC.

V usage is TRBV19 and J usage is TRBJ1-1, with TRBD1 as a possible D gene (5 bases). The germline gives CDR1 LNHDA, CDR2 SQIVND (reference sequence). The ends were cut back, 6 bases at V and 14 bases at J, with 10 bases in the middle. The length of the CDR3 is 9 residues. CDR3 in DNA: TGTGCCAGTAGCGCGACAGCCTTCTTT. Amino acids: CASSATAFF.

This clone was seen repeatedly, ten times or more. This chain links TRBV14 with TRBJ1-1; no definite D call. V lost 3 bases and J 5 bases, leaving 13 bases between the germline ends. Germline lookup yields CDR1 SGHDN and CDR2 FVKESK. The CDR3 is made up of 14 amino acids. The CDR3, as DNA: TGTGCCAGCAGCCATCAAGGCTTTATGACTGAAGCTTTCTTT. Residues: CASSHQGFMTEAFF.

CDR3 sequence reads: CASSRTSGGSYNEQFF. DNA for the CDR3: TGTGCCAGCAGCAGGACTAGCGGGGGGTCTTACAATGAGCAGTTCTTC. This chain joins TRBV2 and TRBJ2-1; 14 bases map to TRBD2. Germline V lookup: CDR1 SNHLY, CDR2 FYNNEI. Losses at the gene ends were 6 bases for V and 4 bases for J; bases not matched to a gene: 5. The length of the CDR3 is 16 residues.

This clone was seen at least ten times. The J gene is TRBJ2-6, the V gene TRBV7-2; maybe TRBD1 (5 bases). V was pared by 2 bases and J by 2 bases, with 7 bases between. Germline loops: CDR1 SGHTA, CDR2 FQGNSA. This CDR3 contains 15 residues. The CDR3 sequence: CASSLQGAGANVLTF. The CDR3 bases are TGTGCCAGCAGCTTACAGGGCGCTGGGGCCAACGTCCTGACTTTC.

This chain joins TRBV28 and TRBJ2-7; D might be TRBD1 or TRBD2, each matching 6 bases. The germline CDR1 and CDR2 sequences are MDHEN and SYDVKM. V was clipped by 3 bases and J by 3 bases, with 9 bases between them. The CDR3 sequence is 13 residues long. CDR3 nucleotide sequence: TGTGCCAGCAGTTTGGGGGGACACTACGAGCAGTACTTC. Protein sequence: CASSLGGHYEQYF.

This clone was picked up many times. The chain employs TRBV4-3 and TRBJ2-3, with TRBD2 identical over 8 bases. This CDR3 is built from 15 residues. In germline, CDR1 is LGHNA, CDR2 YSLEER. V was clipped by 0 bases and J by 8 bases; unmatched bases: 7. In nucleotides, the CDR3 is TGCGCCAGCAGCCAAGAGTGGGTAGCGGGGTCTACGCAGTATTTT. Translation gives CASSQEWVAGSTQYF.

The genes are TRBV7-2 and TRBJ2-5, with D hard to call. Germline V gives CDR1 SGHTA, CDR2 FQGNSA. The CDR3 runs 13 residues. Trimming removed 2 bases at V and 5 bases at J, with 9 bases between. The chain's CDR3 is CASSLPQLETQYF. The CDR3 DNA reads TGTGCCAGCAGCTTACCCCAGCTGGAGACCCAGTACTTC.